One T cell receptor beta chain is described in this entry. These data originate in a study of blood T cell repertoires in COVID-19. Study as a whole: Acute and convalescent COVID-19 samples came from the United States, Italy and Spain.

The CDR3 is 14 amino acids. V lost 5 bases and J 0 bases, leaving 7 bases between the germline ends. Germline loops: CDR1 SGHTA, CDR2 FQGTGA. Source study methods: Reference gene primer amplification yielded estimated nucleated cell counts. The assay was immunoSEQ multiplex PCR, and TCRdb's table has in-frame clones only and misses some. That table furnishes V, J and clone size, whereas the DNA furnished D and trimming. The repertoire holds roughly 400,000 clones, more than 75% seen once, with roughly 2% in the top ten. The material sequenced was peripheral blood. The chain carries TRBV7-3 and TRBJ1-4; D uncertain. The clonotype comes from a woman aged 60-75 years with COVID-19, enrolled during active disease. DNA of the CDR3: TGTGCCAGCAGCATCAGCGCAACTAATGAAAAACTGTTTTTT. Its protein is CASSISATNEKLFF.